This TCR beta chain was sequenced for a study of CD4 T cells in relation to SARS-CoV-2 and coronaviruses (dated by TCRdb to about 2021). Regarding the study in general: Using patient-derived lymphoblastoid cell lines, the shared crossreactive spike epitopes were mapped to their HLA restriction. The Adaptive Biotechnologies TCR-sequencing kit was used to sequence samples from three pre-COVID donors and the naive versus memory experiments, while other data came from Illumina-based sequencing. The study assessed, at the TCR clonotype level, memory CD4+ T cell crossreactivity between SARS-CoV-2 and common cold coronavirus spike proteins. A different, Illumina-based TCR-beta assay was used to sequence expansion assays from other donors in the study.

The cysteine opens and the phenylalanine closes a CDR3 of 17 amino acids. Of the read, only the CDR3 DNA is kept; its 51 bases are in frame from base 1. V has 3 bases trimmed and J has 12 bases trimmed; junction bases matching no gene number 21. The CDR1 and CDR2 encoded by the germline V gene are KGHSH and LQKENI. A word on this clone: Its antigen specificity is not known. No quality values exist for individual bases; no much larger clone is one base distant.

CD4+ T cells from unexposed donors were collected before the COVID-19 pandemic (2011-2018). Naive and memory CD4+ T cells were separated from cryopreserved PBMCs by first enriching for CD4 and then performing EasySep naive CD4+ T cell enrichment. The leukapheresis product used for the unexposed donors was purchased from a commercial source. Ficoll-Paque PLUS gradient centrifugation was used to isolate PBMCs from leukapheresis product or whole blood. PBMCs were either cryopreserved at -140°C or used fresh in the expansion assay. The QIAamp Micro DNA Kit was used to extract genomic DNA from the CD4+ T cells. Study-level results and caveats: Since the crossreactivity analysis centred on spike protein, crossreactivity against other viral proteins was not assessed. Naive versus memory sequencing indicated the assay detects memory recall responses rather than primary responses primed during culture. In about two thirds of donors, memory CD4+ clonotypes turned up that crossrecognized SARS-CoV-2 and at least one common cold coronavirus spike. The study was limited by small numbers of patients and tested TCRs. Because no donor provided both pre-pandemic and post-infection samples, tracing the source of pre-existing responses was limited. Crossreactive clones showed significantly weaker SARS-CoV-2-driven expansion than monoreactive clones, consistent with antigenic imprinting.

DNA from uncultured naive and memory CD4+ T cells underwent immunoSEQ TCR-beta sequencing at deep resolution. The original methods were these. During preprocessing, nonproductive sequences were discarded, as were any CDR3s that did not begin with C, did not end with F or W, or were shorter than 7 amino acids. Cultured and uncultured naive and memory CD4+ repertoires were searched for CDR3s previously identified as spike- and CEF-reactive. CDR3 homology was measured as pairwise Levenshtein distance, computed with the stringdist R package after trimming three terminal residues from each end. Here the immuneACCESS table is served through TCRdb, limited to in-frame sequences with V and J called. Missing clones are a known gap in these copies; in checked studies unresolved V genes cover under half, and the rest lacks a known reason. The V and J calls and clone size are taken from that table; D and trimming were inferred from the DNA. This sample gives some 69,000 clones in total; 85% to 95% of them show up just once. The ten largest clonotypes hold 0.14% of the sample.

The chain was built from TRBV18 and TRBJ2-7; 9 central nucleotides agree with TRBD2. The source material was naive CD4+ T cells from PBMCs. In the paper's terms, the cell subset or site label means: naive CD4+ T cells isolated by negative enrichment. This receptor was obtained from a human donor in good health. The bases are TGTGCCAGCTCACCTAGGGACGTATCCGGGACTAGCTCATTCGGGTACTTC. The translation is CASSPRDVSGTSSFGYF. With the rest looked up from the reference TRBV18 and TRBJ2-7 genes rather than sequenced, the full variable domain is NAGVMQNPRHLVRRRGQEARLRCSPMKGHSHVYWYRQLPEEGLKFMVYLQKENIIDESGMPKERFSAEFPKEGPSILRIQQVVRGDSAAYFCASSPRDVSGTSSFGYFGPGTRLTVT.